This record concerns one T cell receptor (beta chain) sequence. Its cognate antigen has yet to be identified. One base away there is no much larger clone; base qualities are not given. TCRbeta CDR3 regions were amplified from genomic DNA by means of the immunoSEQ Assay, a bias-controlled multiplex PCR. From the authors' description of their analysis: The number of nucleated cells in each sample was estimated by amplification of reference gene primers within the assay. Sequence reads were collapsed and filtered to measure the absolute abundance of every unique TCRbeta CDR3 rearrangement. For each sample, productive Simpson clonality was calculated as the square root of Simpson's diversity index across productive rearrangements. In its TCRdb copy, this immuneACCESS table keeps in-frame sequences only and misses some clones. Where compared with another copy, unresolved V genes explain less than half of these, and the others have no known cause. V and J calls and clone size come straight from that table; D and trimming were deduced from the DNA. The sample has about 120,000 clones on record, roughly 80% of them singletons. Around an eighth of the sample comes from the top ten.

This sample stems from a study of blood T cell repertoires in COVID-19 (TCRdb year 2020). General notes on the study: Collaborator samples came from the United States, Italy and Spain and covered acute and convalescent phases of COVID-19. Where available, HLA class I and class II types were obtained from metadata supplied by the sample provider rather than from assay-based typing. The repertoires were released in a freely available public database intended as a resource for research on the immune response to SARS-CoV-2. Sample metadata almost always included a de-identified subject ID, COVID-19 status, age in years and sex. Samples were obtained from the ongoing ImmuneRACE study (first 160 participants) and from over 1,000 subjects provided by 6 global collaborators. Subjects who had been exposed to COVID-19, were actively infected with it, or had recovered from it provided the deeply sampled blood TCRbeta repertoires that made up the dataset. The material from the prospective study consisted of cDNA or gDNA derived from T cells, B-cell-depleted T cells, or PBMCs.

Collaborating institutions collected whole blood in K2EDTA tubes following their own protocols. For TCRbeta analysis, collaborator samples were shipped as frozen whole blood, as isolated PBMCs, or as DNA extracted from either sample type. Study-level results and caveats: The amount of clinical and demographic metadata varied by source and participant and was provided uncurated.

The sequencing input was peripheral blood. The receptor was derived from a human donor in a cohort sampled during active COVID-19.

The sequence in DNA is TGCGCCAGCAGCTTGATGGCGGGGCCTAACAATGAGCAGTTCTTC. Its coded protein is CASSLMAGPNNEQFF. The chain links TRBV5-1 with TRBJ2-1; D gene: possibly TRBD2, on 6 matching bases. Spanning cysteine to phenylalanine, the CDR3 consists of 15 amino acids. The retained sequence is limited to the CDR3, 45 bases, with the frame set at the first base. V and J lose 1 base and 5 bases, and a span of 13 bases separates them. Sequences SGHRS (CDR1) and YFSETQ (CDR2) are obtained from the germline V gene.